The 29 T cell receptor beta chains below come from one sample, sequenced in a study of CD8 T cells in ankylosing spondylitis listed by TCRdb under 2017. Library preparation employed 5' RACE. Instrument on record: Illumina HiSeq 2500. The public reads were run again by TCRdb, first through fastp at Q25 and then through MiXCR, and only productive beta chains were kept. When rows share a CDR3 protein, they turn into one entry using the most common DNA and genes. Within this sample are around 140,000 distinct CDR3 sequences, with about 10% of them counted one time only. The ten largest clones capture about 4% of the sample. What was sequenced was blood, either unsorted or a sorted T cell fraction (not recorded which). These TCRs come from a female donor with ankylosing spondylitis or in good health (not recorded which).

This clonotype was detected ten times or more. This chain joins TRBV5-1 and TRBJ2-1, with 15 bases that match TRBD2. V trimming: 0 bases; J trimming: 8 bases; junction bases outside the gene matches: 0. Germline loops: CDR1 SGHRS, CDR2 YFSETQ. The CDR3 loop spans 15 amino acids. Written as DNA, the CDR3 is TGCGCCAGCAGCTTGGGGACTAGCGGGAGGGATGAGCAGTTCTTC. Its translation: CASSLGTSGRDEQFF. Full variable domain (outside the CDR3, taken from reference TRBV5-1 and TRBJ2-1): KAGVTQTPRYLIKTRGQQVTLSCSPISGHRSVSWYQQTPGQGLQFLFEYFSETQRNKGNFPGRFSGRQFSNSRSEMNVSTLELGDSALYLCASSLGTSGRDEQFFGPGTRLTVL.

This clonotype was counted at least ten times. This chain uses TRBV5-1 with TRBJ2-3; D unclear. The CDR3 totals 14 residues. Germline CDR1 and CDR2: SGHRS and YFSETQ. Between the trimmed V and J ends, which lost 6 bases and 4 bases, there was a span of 15 bases. CDR3 coding DNA: TGCGCCAGCAATGACGTTAGTCGGGCAGATACGCAGTATTTT. Amino acids: CASNDVSRADTQYF.

The CDR3 bases are TGCAGCGTTGAGTGGTTCGCGGCTAGCTACACCTTC. Translation gives CSVEWFAASYTF. The V and J genes are TRBV29-1 and TRBJ1-2; D is uncertain. The CDR3 runs 12 residues. Trimming removed 3 bases from V and 9 bases from J, with 14 bases in between. The germline gives CDR1 SQVTM, CDR2 ANQGSEA.

The sample holds a few counts of this clonotype. V and J are TRBV19 and TRBJ2-2; 8 bases fit TRBD1. The CDR3 extends over 15 amino acids. CDR1 is LNHDA, CDR2 SQIVND, per germline (reference sequence). Germline trimming cut 3 bases from V and 6 bases from J; bases unmatched to any gene: 6. CDR3 sequence reads: CASSIWQGAAGELFF. The CDR3 bases are TGTGCCAGTAGTATCTGGCAGGGGGCCGCCGGGGAGCTGTTTTTT. The full variable domain, with the rest looked up from reference TRBV19 and TRBJ2-2, is DGGITQSPKYLFRKEGQNVTLSCEQNLNHDAMYWYRQDPGQGLRLIYYSQIVNDFQKGDIAEGYSVSREKKESFPLTVTSAQKNPTAFYLCASSIWQGAAGELFFGEGSRLTVL.

In its sample, this clonotype was seen many times. The rearrangement uses TRBV29-1 and TRBJ2-5; possible D gene TRBD1, 6 bases. The germline V and J ends were trimmed by 5 bases and 2 bases, with 15 bases remaining between them. Germline CDR1 is SQVTM and CDR2 is ANQGSEA. The CDR3 spans 14 residues. The CDR3, as DNA: TGCAGCGTTCGGTGGGCACAGGGACAAGAGACCCAGTACTTC. It encodes CSVRWAQGQETQYF. Looking up the rest from reference TRBV29-1 and TRBJ2-5 gives the full variable domain: SAVISQKPSRDICQRGTSLTIQCQVDSQVTMMFWYRQQPGQSLTLIATANQGSEATYESGFVIDKFPISRPNLTFSTLTVSNMSPEDSSIYLCSVRWAQGQETQYFGPGTRLLVL.

This clonotype was seen repeatedly, ten times or more. The V call is TRBV12-3 or TRBV12-4, the J call TRBJ1-5; D gene uncertain. The CDR3 loop spans 13 amino acids. Trimming cost V 5 bases and J 4 bases, with 9 bases left between them. The CDR3 loop reads CASSNNKNQPQHF. The CDR3 DNA is TGTGCCAGCAGTAACAACAAGAATCAGCCCCAGCATTTT.

This clonotype was observed many times. The rearrangement links TRBV7-6 to TRBJ2-5; no firm D call. This CDR3 contains 13 residues. The V gene lost 3 bases and the J gene lost 0 bases, with 5 bases spanning the gap. Germline V gene data show CDR1 as SGHVS and CDR2 as FNYEAQ. CDR3 sequence (DNA): TGTGCCAGCAGCTTTGCGCACCAAGAGACCCAGTACTTC. This sequence encodes CASSFAHQETQYF.

In its sample, this clonotype was seen many times. The V and J genes are TRBV7-9 and TRBJ2-2; 8 positions agree with TRBD2. CDR3 length: 14 residues. Losses at the gene ends were 2 bases for V and 8 bases for J; bases not matched to a gene: 4. Germline V gives CDR1 SEHNR, CDR2 FQNEAQ (reference sequence). The CDR3 DNA sequence: TGTGCCAGCAGCTTAATAGCGGGATCTGGGGAGCTGTTTTTT. This sequence encodes CASSLIAGSGELFF.

This clonotype was seen many times. The chain links TRBV12-3 or TRBV12-4 to TRBJ1-5; TRBD1 matches 7 bases. The CDR3 extends over 14 amino acids. Losses at the gene ends were 4 bases for V and 4 bases for J; bases not matched to a gene: 4. The CDR3 reads CASSSTGFNQPQHF. In DNA, the CDR3 is TGTGCCAGCAGTTCGACAGGGTTTAATCAGCCCCAGCATTTT.

This clonotype appeared many times. The chain combines TRBV28 with TRBJ1-5; D unresolved. This CDR3 spans 11 amino acids. With 2 bases removed from V and 8 bases from J, the gap between germline ends came to 4 bases. Germline CDR1 and CDR2: MDHEN and SYDVKM. CDR3: CASSLVEPQHF. In DNA form, the CDR3 reads TGTGCCAGCAGTTTAGTAGAGCCCCAGCATTTT.

This clonotype was observed at least ten times. The chain recombines TRBV10-3 with TRBJ2-5; D is perhaps TRBD1 or TRBD2 (5 bases each). Trimming left V 9 bases short and J 1 base short, with 12 bases between. Germline V gene lookup returns CDR1 ENHRY and CDR2 SYGVKD. This CDR3 spans 13 amino acids. Here the CDR3 DNA reads TGTGCCATTGCGCGAGGGACCCAAGAGACCCAGTACTTC. Amino acids: CAIARGTQETQYF.

This clonotype showed up many times. The gene calls are TRBV12-3 or TRBV12-4 and TRBJ1-4; perhaps TRBD1 as D (6 bases). V was shortened by 6 bases and J by 3 bases, with 14 bases between the two germline ends. CDR3 length: 15 residues. The CDR3 nucleotides are TGTGCCAGCAGGACGGGGGGGGCTTCTAATGAAAAACTGTTTTTT. This sequence encodes CASRTGGASNEKLFF.

In its sample, this clonotype was seen many times. This chain links TRBV27 with TRBJ1-5; 7 nucleotides line up with TRBD1. The CDR3 is 14 amino acids. After removal of 4 bases from V and 5 bases from J, the junction contained 5 bases not matched to a gene. Germline values: CDR1 MNHEY, CDR2 SMNVEV (reference sequence). DNA for the CDR3: TGTGCCAGCAGTTCATCGACAGGGTATCAGCCCCAGCATTTT. Amino acids: CASSSSTGYQPQHF.

This clonotype was counted ten times or more. The J gene is TRBJ1-5, the V gene TRBV5-1; 9 bases agree with TRBD1. V lost 5 bases and J lost 4; bases outside the gene matches: 4. The CDR3 is 14 amino acids. Per germline, CDR1 SGHRS and CDR2 YFSETQ. CDR3: CASRGQGRNQPQHF. For the CDR3, the DNA is TGCGCCAGCAGGGGACAGGGACGGAATCAGCCCCAGCATTTT.

At least ten counts were recorded for this clonotype. The chain combines TRBV7-2 with TRBJ2-5; TRBD2 might be the D (5 bases). Germline CDR1 is SGHTA and CDR2 is FQGNSA. CDR3 length: 15 residues. The ends were cut back, 3 bases at V and 4 bases at J, with 15 bases in the middle. CDR3 sequence (DNA): TGTGCCAGCAGCTTGCGTCTAGCACAGCGAGAGACCCAGTACTTC. This translates into CASSLRLAQRETQYF.

As regards this clonotype: A much larger clone is a single base away; this may be a read error. As DNA, the CDR3 is TGCGCCAGCAGCTTATCGAGCGGGGCCGGGGAGCTGTTTTTT. Its protein is CASSLSSGAGELFF. The chain has TRBV5-1 and TRBJ2-2; 7 bases fit TRBD2. Germline V gene sequence: CDR1 SGHRS, CDR2 YFSETQ. CDR3 length: 14 amino acids. The trim removed 2 bases at V and 6 bases at J, leaving 4 bases unmatched.

This clonotype came up many times. The chain uses TRBV7-2 and TRBJ2-1; D is possibly TRBD2 (5 bases). CDR1 is SGHTA and CDR2 is FQGNSA in the germline V gene. The CDR3 length is 17 residues. The V and J ends lost 1 base and 0 bases respectively, with 13 bases between them. CDR3: CASSLVGGLSSYNEQFF. DNA for the CDR3: TGTGCCAGCAGCTTAGTTGGCGGGCTTAGCTCCTACAATGAGCAGTTCTTC.

The chain has TRBV11-2 and TRBJ1-4; TRBD1 is a possible D gene (5 bases). There are 14 residues in the CDR3. Trimming pared 4 bases from V and 4 bases from J, leaving 10 bases between. In germline, CDR1 is SGHAT, CDR2 FQNNGV. CDR3 in DNA: TGTGCCAGCAGCTACCAGGGATATAATGAAAAACTGTTTTTT. Protein product: CASSYQGYNEKLFF.

The sample holds many counts of this clonotype. The chain carries TRBV6-5 and TRBJ1-3, with no clear D. Germline CDR1 MNHEY, CDR2 SVGAGI. V lost 8 bases, J lost 0 bases, and 11 bases lay in between. CDR3 size: 14 residues. The CDR3 reads CASVRVSSGNTIYF. CDR3 DNA sequence: TGTGCCAGCGTTCGGGTTAGCTCTGGAAACACCATATATTTT.

The chain has TRBV29-1 and TRBJ2-5; D call uncertain. This CDR3 region has 12 residues. CDR1 and CDR2 (germline): SQVTM, ANQGSEA. V was shortened by 4 bases and J by 4 bases, with 10 bases between the two germline ends. This chain's CDR3 is CSVARVGETQYF. For the CDR3, the DNA is TGCAGCGTTGCAAGGGTGGGAGAGACCCAGTACTTC.

This clonotype was observed many times. J is TRBJ1-2 and V is TRBV29-1, with 9 bases fitting TRBD1. After removal of 6 bases from V and 3 bases from J, the junction contained 5 bases not matched to a gene. Per the germline V gene, CDR1 is SQVTM and CDR2 is ANQGSEA. The CDR3 is 13 amino acids. CDR3 loop: CSVGDRVDYGYTF. CDR3 nucleotides: TGCAGCGTCGGGGACAGGGTGGACTATGGCTACACCTTC.

This clonotype was recorded many times. The gene calls are TRBV10-3 and TRBJ2-3, with TRBD2 identical over 14 bases. V shed 0 bases, J shed 4 bases, and the junction held 6 bases outside the gene matches. The germline CDR1 and CDR2 sequences are ENHRY and SYGVKD. CDR3 length: 18 residues. The CDR3 bases are TGTGCCATCAGTGAGTCCACCGCGGGACTAGCGGGAGCAGATACGCAGTATTTT. Translation gives CAISESTAGLAGADTQYF.

This clonotype was picked up many times. The chain couples TRBV6-6 to TRBJ1-4; unclear D gene. Per germline, CDR1 MNHNY and CDR2 SVGAGI (reference sequence). The CDR3 has 11 amino acids. The V end was cut by 7 bases, the J end by 8 bases, with 8 bases between. The CDR3 spells CASMGNEKLFF. CDR3 in DNA: TGTGCCAGCATGGGCAACGAAAAACTGTTTTTT.

This clonotype was detected ten times or more. The chain recombines TRBV6-2 or TRBV6-3 with TRBJ2-4, with 8 bases lining up with TRBD1. V lost 5 bases to trimming and J lost 8 bases; unmatched junction nucleotides: 8. This CDR3 has 14 residues. Looked up from germline, CDR1 is MNHEY and CDR2 is SVGEGT. The CDR3 nucleotides are TGTGCCAGCAGTGGGGACGAACAGGGGGACATTCAGTACTTC. Translation: CASSGDEQGDIQYF.

This clonotype was detected many times. The chain uses TRBV10-3 and TRBJ2-1; D unresolved. The CDR3 has 12 amino acids. The V end lost 1 base, the J end lost 10 bases, and 8 bases lay between the germline ends. CDR1 and CDR2 from the germline V gene are ENHRY and SYGVKD. The chain's CDR3 is CAISELRSEQFF. Written as DNA, the CDR3 is TGTGCCATCAGTGAGTTGAGGAGCGAGCAGTTCTTC.

This clonotype was picked up many times. The chain couples TRBV7-2 to TRBJ2-3; 10 bases line up with TRBD1. Germline lookup yields CDR1 SGHTA and CDR2 FQGNSA. The ends lost 2 bases at V and 4 bases at J; junction bases unmatched: 6. There are 16 residues in the CDR3. The CDR3 is CASSLTRDRGADTQYF. CDR3 nucleotides: TGTGCCAGCAGCTTAACCCGGGACAGGGGTGCAGATACGCAGTATTTT.

This clonotype was detected many times. The chain employs TRBV7-9 and TRBJ1-1; tentative D call: TRBD1 (6 bases). Germline CDR1 SEHNR, CDR2 FQNEAQ (reference sequence). V was trimmed by 4 bases and J by 6 bases, leaving 9 bases between them. CDR3 length: 12 residues. This chain's CDR3 is CASSSWTAEAFF. CDR3 coding DNA: TGTGCCAGCAGCTCATGGACAGCTGAAGCTTTCTTT.

The sample holds many counts of this clonotype. The rearrangement joins TRBV24-1 to TRBJ2-1, with TRBD1 as a possible D gene (7 bases). This CDR3 region has 16 residues. CDR1 is KGHDR, CDR2 SFDVKD, per germline. Trimming shortened V by 1 base and J by 3 bases, and 12 bases separated the two germline ends. CDR3 sequence reads: CATSDLAGGNYNEQFF. CDR3 nucleotide sequence: TGTGCCACCAGTGATTTAGCAGGGGGGAACTACAATGAGCAGTTCTTC.

This clonotype was counted a few times. A much larger clone lies a single base off, so this may be a read error. The rearrangement uses TRBV12-3 or TRBV12-4 and TRBJ1-5, with TRBD1 matching over 8 bases. This CDR3 has 17 residues. The CDR3 reads CTSSPKGDRFSNQPQHF. The CDR3 region has the DNA TGTACCAGCAGTCCGAAAGGGGACAGGTTCTCCAATCAGCCCCAGCATTTT.